A selection of T cell receptor beta chains follows, all from one sample in a study of cytotoxic CD8 clonotypes in ibrutinib-treated CLL. The table came from immunoSEQ multiplex PCR; TCRdb's copy has only in-frame clones and leaves some out. The table shows approximately 350,000 clones, with roughly 70% occurring only once. The source was PBMCs, collected after 36 months of ibrutinib treatment. These receptors all stem from a human donor with chronic lymphocytic leukemia. CDR3s include the opening cysteine and the closing phenylalanine or tryptophan. Clone sizes are given selectively: once, few, many, or a class where the clone is expanded.

CDR3 | J | V | size
CASSFPSTEALSSYNSPLHF | TRBJ1-6 | TRBV5-1 | -
CASSTTGGSTGELFF | TRBJ2-2 | TRBV5-1 | -
CASSVAGYLPPYEQYF | TRBJ2-7 | TRBV9 | -
CASSQVTSADTQYF | TRBJ2-3 | TRBV4-1 | many
CASSAGRGEYGYTF | TRBJ1-2 | TRBV9 | -
CASSQRQGSTYEQYF | TRBJ2-7 | TRBV18 | -
CASSLGLWGEPNTEAFF | TRBJ1-1 | TRBV13 | -
CSVARRLAGADTQYF | TRBJ2-3 | TRBV29-1 | -
CASSVNTGELFF | TRBJ2-2 | TRBV9 | -
CASSGRGRTEAFF | TRBJ1-1 | TRBV6-6 | few
CSVRLGWDQPQHF | TRBJ1-5 | TRBV29-1 | few
CASSPWGTDFYGYTF | TRBJ1-2 | TRBV18 | -
CASSVTGSTDTQYF | TRBJ2-3 | TRBV9 | once
CSVETSGPGTQYF | TRBJ2-5 | TRBV29-1 | -